Shown below are 15 T cell receptor beta chains from a single sample sequenced in a study of blood T cells in healthy people across ages. The authors ran a second PCR of 7 to 11 cycles using a sample-barcoded 5' primer and a J-beta primer mix. TCRdb re-analysed the 5' RACE reads in MiXCR, keeping a single row per CDR3 protein. The sample shows hundreds of thousands of distinct CDR3 sequences, roughly three fifths of them seen only once. The sequenced material came from blood. Receptor source: a man aged 35-49 years in good health.

This clonotype was seen a few times. The V call is TRBV4-3, the J call TRBJ2-7, with 11 positions matching TRBD2. The CDR3 spans 15 residues. Germline CDR1 and CDR2: LGHNA and YSLEER. After removal of 1 base from V and 4 bases from J, the junction contained 3 bases not matched to a gene. The CDR3 loop reads CASSQGGLAEYEQYF. The CDR3 DNA is TGCGCCAGCAGCCAAGGGGGACTAGCGGAGTACGAGCAGTACTTC.

Comments on this clonotype: The germline gene is not matched at one end of the junction; a read error may be the cause. The chain carries TRBV6-2 or TRBV6-3 and TRBJ2-7; D is ambiguous. Germline loops: CDR1 MNHEY, CDR2 SVGEGT. The CDR3 extends over 12 amino acids. The DNA for the CDR3 is TGTGCCAGCACTTACGGCTCCTACGAGCAGTACTTC. This gives the protein CASTYGSYEQYF.

There are a few counts of this clonotype. V and J are TRBV20-1 and TRBJ2-1; TRBD2 aligns across 7 bases. V was clipped by 3 bases and J by 0 bases; unmatched bases: 11. This CDR3 contains 17 residues. Germline loops: CDR1 DFQATT, CDR2 SNEGSKA (reference sequence). The CDR3 coding sequence is TGCAGTGCTAGCCCGACCCTGGGGGAGGGCTCCTACAATGAGCAGTTCTTC. The encoded protein is CSASPTLGEGSYNEQFF.

There are a few counts of this clonotype. The rearrangement links TRBV20-1 to TRBJ2-7; tentative D call: TRBD1 (6 bases). V lost 6 bases and J 5 bases, leaving 17 bases between the germline ends. This CDR3 is built from 13 residues. Germline V gene sequence: CDR1 DFQATT, CDR2 SNEGSKA (reference sequence). Here the CDR3 reads CSAQQGASNEQYF. The CDR3 region has the DNA TGCAGTGCGCAACAGGGAGCTAGCAACGAGCAGTACTTC.

The chain is built from TRBV5-1 and TRBJ1-1; 8 bases fit TRBD1. Per germline, CDR1 SGHRS and CDR2 YFSETQ. The CDR3 is made up of 15 amino acids. Trimming removed 2 bases from V and 6 bases from J; junction bases left unmatched: 9. CDR3 sequence reads: CASSLRQGFNAEAFF. As DNA, the CDR3 is TGCGCCAGCAGCTTAAGACAGGGGTTTAATGCTGAAGCTTTCTTT.

This rearrangement joins TRBV4-2 to TRBJ2-6; D ambiguous. The length of the CDR3 is 16 residues. Trimming left V 3 bases short and J 0 bases short, with 9 bases between. Germline CDR1 reads LGHNA; CDR2 reads YNFKEQ. CDR3 sequence reads: CASSHEPNSGANVLTF. CDR3 nucleotides: TGTGCCAGCAGCCATGAACCGAACTCTGGGGCCAACGTCCTGACTTTC.

This clonotype came up a few times. The V call is TRBV6-5, the J call TRBJ1-2, with D perhaps TRBD1 (5 bases). Germline V gene sequence: CDR1 MNHEY, CDR2 SVGAGI. CDR3 length equals 16 residues. Trimming took off 3 bases at V and 5 bases at J, with 19 bases between the two ends. The CDR3 coding sequence is TGTGCCAGCAGTTATATGGGGACCGATAACCTTTATGGCTACACCTTC. Protein sequence: CASSYMGTDNLYGYTF.

The rearrangement joins TRBV28 to TRBJ1-4; 9 positions match TRBD1. The CDR3 runs to 14 residues. Per germline, CDR1 MDHEN and CDR2 SYDVKM. The V segment lost 6 bases and the J segment 6 bases; nucleotides outside the gene matches: 5. The CDR3 region has the DNA TGTGCCAGCAGGCAAACAGGGGGCGATGAAAAACTGTTTTTT. It yields the protein CASRQTGGDEKLFF.

This clonotype was seen at least ten times. The germline gene is not matched at one end of the junction; a read error may be the cause. V usage is TRBV7-3 and J usage is TRBJ2-1; either TRBD1 or TRBD2 may supply D (5 bases each). In germline, CDR1 is SGHTA, CDR2 FQGTGA. The CDR3 contains 17 residues. In nucleotides, the CDR3 is TGTGCCAGCAGCCCTATACCCAGAGACGGGGCCCCTAATGGGCAGTTCTTC. Residues: CASSPIPRDGAPNGQFF. Full variable domain (outside the CDR3, taken from reference TRBV7-3 and TRBJ2-1): GAGVSQTPSNKVTEKGKYVELRCDPISGHTALYWYRQSLGQGPEFLIYFQGTGAADDSGLPNDRFFAVRPEGSVSTLKIQRTERGDSAVYLCASSPIPRDGAPNGQFFGPGTRLTVL.

On this clonotype: Sequence at one end of the junction differs from germline and may be a read error. CDR3 nucleotide sequence: TGTGCCAGCAGAACTGCCGGGACAGGGAGTGTGGCCAAAACCATTCAGTACTTC. This codes for CASRTAGTGSVAKTIQYF. The chain recombines TRBV12-3 or TRBV12-4 with TRBJ2-4; 9 nucleotides agree with TRBD1. This CDR3 comprises 18 residues.

This clonotype was detected only a few times. The V call is TRBV4-3, the J call TRBJ2-7; TRBD2 matches at 11 bases. The CDR3 is 15 amino acids. Germline V CDR1 and CDR2: LGHNA, YSLEER. The trim removed 4 bases at V and 3 bases at J, leaving 5 bases unmatched. The CDR3 coding sequence is TGCGCCAGCAGCCGCGGACTAGCGGGCCGCTACGAGCAGTACTTC. Amino acids: CASSRGLAGRYEQYF.

The V call is TRBV7-2, the J call TRBJ2-1, with D tentatively TRBD1 (6 bases). Germline V gene data show CDR1 as SGHTA and CDR2 as FQGNSA. The CDR3 runs to 17 residues. V dropped 1 base and J dropped 0 bases, with 13 bases sitting between them. As DNA, the CDR3 is TGTGCCAGCAGCTTAGAGTTGGGGGCGAGCTCCTACAATGAGCAGTTCTTC. This codes for CASSLELGASSYNEQFF.

About this clonotype itself: The germline gene is not matched at one end of the junction; a read error may be the cause. The chain couples TRBV20-1 to TRBJ1-2; D not certain. Per the germline V gene, CDR1 is DFQATT and CDR2 is SNEGSKA (reference sequence). The CDR3 is 14 amino acids. CDR3 nucleotide sequence: TGCAGTGCTCGCCGTGAGGGCGACCCCTATGGCTGCACCTTC. This encodes CSARREGDPYGCTF.

This clonotype was picked up a small number of times. The genes are TRBV5-1 and TRBJ2-7; D tentatively reads TRBD1 or TRBD2 (5 bases each). This CDR3 spans 13 amino acids. Germline CDR1 is SGHRS and CDR2 is YFSETQ. Deletions cut 4 bases from V and 7 bases from J, with 15 bases between. CDR3 amino acids: CASSAGTPAEQYF. The CDR3 nucleotides are TGCGCCAGCAGCGCCGGGACGCCAGCGGAGCAGTACTTC.

The chain joins TRBV28 to TRBJ2-1; D may be TRBD1 (5 bases). Trimming pared 7 bases from V and 9 bases from J, leaving 16 bases between. CDR1 and CDR2 (germline): MDHEN, SYDVKM. The CDR3 contains 13 residues. As DNA, the CDR3 is TGTGCCAGCACCAAAAAGGGGAAAGGTGAGCAGTTCTTC. It codes for CASTKKGKGEQFF.